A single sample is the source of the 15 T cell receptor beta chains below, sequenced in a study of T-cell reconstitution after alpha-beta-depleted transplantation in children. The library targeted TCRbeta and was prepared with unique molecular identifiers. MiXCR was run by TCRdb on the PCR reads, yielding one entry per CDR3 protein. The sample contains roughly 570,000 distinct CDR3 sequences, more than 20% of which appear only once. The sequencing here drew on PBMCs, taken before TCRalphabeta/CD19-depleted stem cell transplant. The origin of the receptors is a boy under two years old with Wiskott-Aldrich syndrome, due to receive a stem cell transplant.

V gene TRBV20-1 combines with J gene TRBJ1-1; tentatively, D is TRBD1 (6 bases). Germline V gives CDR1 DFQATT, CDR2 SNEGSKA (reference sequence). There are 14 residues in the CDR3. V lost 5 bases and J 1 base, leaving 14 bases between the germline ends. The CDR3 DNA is TGCAGTGCTTCCCCCGGGGGCCAGAACACTGAAGCTTTCTTT. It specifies CSASPGGQNTEAFF.

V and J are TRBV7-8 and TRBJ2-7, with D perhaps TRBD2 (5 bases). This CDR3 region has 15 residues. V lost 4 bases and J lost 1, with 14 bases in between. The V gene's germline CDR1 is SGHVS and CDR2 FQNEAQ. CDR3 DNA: TGTGCCAGCAGCTCCCAAGCGGCGGCATCCTACGAGCAGTACTTC. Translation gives CASSSQAAASYEQYF.

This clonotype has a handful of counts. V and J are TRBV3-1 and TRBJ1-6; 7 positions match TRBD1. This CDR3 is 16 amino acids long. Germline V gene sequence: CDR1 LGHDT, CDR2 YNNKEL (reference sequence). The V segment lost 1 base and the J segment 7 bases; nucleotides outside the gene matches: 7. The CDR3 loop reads CASSQVRGNLNSPLHF. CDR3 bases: TGTGCCAGCAGCCAAGTCAGGGGGAACTTAAATTCACCCCTCCACTTT.

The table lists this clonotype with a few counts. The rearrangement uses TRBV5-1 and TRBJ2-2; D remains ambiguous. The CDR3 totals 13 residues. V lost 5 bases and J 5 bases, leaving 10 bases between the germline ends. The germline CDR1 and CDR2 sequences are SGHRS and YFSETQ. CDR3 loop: CASSAGGTGELFF. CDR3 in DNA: TGCGCCAGCAGTGCAGGTGGGACCGGGGAGCTGTTTTTT.

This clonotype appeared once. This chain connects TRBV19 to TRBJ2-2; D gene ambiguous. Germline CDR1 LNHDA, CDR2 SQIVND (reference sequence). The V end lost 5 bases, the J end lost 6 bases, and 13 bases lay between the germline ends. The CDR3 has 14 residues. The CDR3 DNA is TGTGCCAGTAGTTCGAAACCGGTCTCCGGGGAGCTGTTTTTT. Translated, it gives CASSSKPVSGELFF.

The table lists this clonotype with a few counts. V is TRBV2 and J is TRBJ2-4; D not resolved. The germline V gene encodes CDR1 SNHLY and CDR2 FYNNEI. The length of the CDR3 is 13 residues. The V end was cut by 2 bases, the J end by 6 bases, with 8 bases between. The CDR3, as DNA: TGTGCCAGCAGTGAATTGCCCGGAAACATTCAGTACTTC. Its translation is CASSELPGNIQYF.

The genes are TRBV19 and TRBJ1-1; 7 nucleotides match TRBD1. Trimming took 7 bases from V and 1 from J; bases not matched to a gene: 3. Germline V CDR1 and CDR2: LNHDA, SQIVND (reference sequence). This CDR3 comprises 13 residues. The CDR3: CASTDRWNTEAFF. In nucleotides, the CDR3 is TGTGCCAGTACGGACAGGTGGAACACTGAAGCTTTCTTT. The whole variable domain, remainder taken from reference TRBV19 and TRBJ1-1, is DGGITQSPKYLFRKEGQNVTLSCEQNLNHDAMYWYRQDPGQGLRLIYYSQIVNDFQKGDIAEGYSVSREKKESFPLTVTSAQKNPTAFYLCASTDRWNTEAFFGQGTRLTVV.

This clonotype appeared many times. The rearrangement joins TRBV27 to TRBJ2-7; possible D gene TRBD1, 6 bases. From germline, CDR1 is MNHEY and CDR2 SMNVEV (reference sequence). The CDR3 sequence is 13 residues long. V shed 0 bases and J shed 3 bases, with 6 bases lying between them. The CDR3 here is CASSLSRGYEQYF. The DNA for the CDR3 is TGTGCCAGCAGTTTATCCAGGGGCTACGAGCAGTACTTC.

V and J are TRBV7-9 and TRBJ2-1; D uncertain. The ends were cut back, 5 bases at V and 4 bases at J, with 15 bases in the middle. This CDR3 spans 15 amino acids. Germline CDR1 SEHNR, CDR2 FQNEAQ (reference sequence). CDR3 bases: TGTGCCAGCAGCCCCGAAGGACCCGTTTACAATGAGCAGTTCTTC. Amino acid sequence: CASSPEGPVYNEQFF. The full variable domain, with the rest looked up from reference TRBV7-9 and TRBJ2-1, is DTGVSQNPRHKITKRGQNVTFRCDPISEHNRLYWYRQTLGQGPEFLTYFQNEAQLEKSRLLSDRFSAERPKGSFSTLEIQRTEQGDSAMYLCASSPEGPVYNEQFFGPGTRLTVL.

The DNA for the CDR3 is TGCGCCAGCAGCTACGACGGTCAGCCCCAGCATTTT. As protein: CASSYDGQPQHF. This rearrangement joins TRBV5-1 to TRBJ1-5; D gene uncertain. The V and J ends lost 3 bases and 6 bases respectively, with 7 bases between them. This CDR3 is 12 amino acids long. CDR1 is SGHRS and CDR2 is YFSETQ in the germline V gene.

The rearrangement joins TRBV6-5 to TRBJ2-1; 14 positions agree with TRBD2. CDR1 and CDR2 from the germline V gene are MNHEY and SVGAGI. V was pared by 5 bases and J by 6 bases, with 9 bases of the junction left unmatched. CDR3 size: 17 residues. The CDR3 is CASSNPRLAGGPNEQFF. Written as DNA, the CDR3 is TGTGCCAGCAGTAACCCAAGACTAGCGGGAGGGCCCAATGAGCAGTTCTTC.

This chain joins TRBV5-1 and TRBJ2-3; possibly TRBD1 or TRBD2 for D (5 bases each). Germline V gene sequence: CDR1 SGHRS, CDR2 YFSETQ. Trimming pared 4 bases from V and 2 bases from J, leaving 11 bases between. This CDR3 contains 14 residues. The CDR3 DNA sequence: TGCGCCAGCAGCGAGGGGACGAACACAGATACGCAGTATTTT. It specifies CASSEGTNTDTQYF.

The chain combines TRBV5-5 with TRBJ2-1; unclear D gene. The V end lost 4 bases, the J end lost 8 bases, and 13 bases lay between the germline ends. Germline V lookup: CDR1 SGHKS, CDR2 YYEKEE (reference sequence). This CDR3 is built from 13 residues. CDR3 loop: CASSPPLTYEQFF. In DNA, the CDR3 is TGTGCCAGCAGCCCGCCGTTGACCTATGAGCAGTTCTTC.

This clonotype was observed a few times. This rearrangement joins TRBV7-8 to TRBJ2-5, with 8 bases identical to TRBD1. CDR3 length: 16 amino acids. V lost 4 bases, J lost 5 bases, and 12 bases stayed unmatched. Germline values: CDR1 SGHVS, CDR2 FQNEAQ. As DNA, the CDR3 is TGTGCCAGCAGCTACCCGACAGGGGTTGGGGGGGAGACCCAGTACTTC. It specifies CASSYPTGVGGETQYF.

The CDR3 protein is CASSLSLADSRLYNEQFF. CDR3 nucleotide sequence: TGTGCCAGCAGTTTAAGTCTAGCGGACAGCCGACTTTACAATGAGCAGTTCTTC. V and J are TRBV27 and TRBJ2-1, with D perhaps matching TRBD2 (7 bases). The CDR3 totals 18 residues. Germline V lookup: CDR1 MNHEY, CDR2 SMNVEV (reference sequence). The V end lost 2 bases, the J end lost 4 bases, and 21 bases lay between the germline ends.